A selection of T cell receptor beta chains follows, all from one sample in a study of blood T cell repertoires in COVID-19. This table comes from immunoSEQ multiplex PCR, and its TCRdb copy is limited to in-frame clones, with some not included. This sample yields approximately 150,000 clones, of which 84% are seen a single time; under 3.5% belongs to the top ten. The specimen sequenced was peripheral blood. These receptors were collected from a woman older than 75 with COVID-19, enrolled during active disease. Both conserved end residues are part of each CDR3. The order of the fields is D gene, V gene, J gene, clone size, CDR3 DNA, CDR3 protein. The D gene is left open where the match is weak. Clone size is stated in some rows and not others, as once, few, many or a class when expanded.

d_call: -
v_call: TRBV9
j_call: TRBJ1-1
clone_size: -
cdr3_nt: TGTGCCAGCAGCGTCACGGGGGGATCGGCTGAAGCTTTCTTT
cdr3_aa: CASSVTGGSAEAFF

d_call: TRBD2
v_call: TRBV6-1
j_call: TRBJ2-7
clone_size: few
cdr3_nt: TGTGCCAGCAGTGATTTAGCGGGCCCCCGCTACGAGCAGTACTTC
cdr3_aa: CASSDLAGPRYEQYF

d_call: -
v_call: TRBV6-5
j_call: TRBJ2-7
clone_size: few
cdr3_nt: TGTGCCAGCAGGGCCACTTCGGGGAACGAGCAGTACTTC
cdr3_aa: CASRATSGNEQYF

d_call: TRBD2
v_call: TRBV11-3
j_call: TRBJ2-1
clone_size: -
cdr3_nt: TGTGCCAGCAGCTTTGGGGGAGGGTACAATGAGCAGTTCTTC
cdr3_aa: CASSFGGGYNEQFF

d_call: TRBD1
v_call: TRBV5-1
j_call: TRBJ1-4
clone_size: -
cdr3_nt: TGCGCCAGCAGCTTCGGGACAGGGGACGAAAAACTGTTTTTT
cdr3_aa: CASSFGTGDEKLFF

d_call: -
v_call: TRBV5-4
j_call: TRBJ2-1
clone_size: -
cdr3_nt: TGTGCCAGCAGCCCTTCAAGGACTGGGTCTTACAATGAGCAGTTCTTC
cdr3_aa: CASSPSRTGSYNEQFF

d_call: TRBD1
v_call: TRBV18
j_call: TRBJ1-5
clone_size: -
cdr3_nt: TGTGCCAGCTCACGGACAGGGGCGTTGGGCAATCAGCCCCAGCATTTT
cdr3_aa: CASSRTGALGNQPQHF

d_call: -
v_call: TRBV24-1
j_call: TRBJ2-1
clone_size: -
cdr3_nt: TGTGCCACCAGTGACCAGCGGAGGCCGTACAATGAGCAGTTCTTC
cdr3_aa: CATSDQRRPYNEQFF

d_call: TRBD1
v_call: TRBV5-6
j_call: TRBJ2-7
clone_size: -
cdr3_nt: TGTGCCAGCAGCTTACCGGGACAGGGAAGAGCATACGAGCAGTACTTC
cdr3_aa: CASSLPGQGRAYEQYF

d_call: -
v_call: TRBV18
j_call: TRBJ2-6
clone_size: -
cdr3_nt: TGTGCCAGCTCACCAGCACCAGGGATTGGGGCCAACGTCCTGACTTTC
cdr3_aa: CASSPAPGIGANVLTF

d_call: -
v_call: TRBV6-5
j_call: TRBJ1-1
clone_size: -
cdr3_nt: TGTGCCAGCAGAACAGGGCTGAACACTGAAGCTTTCTTT
cdr3_aa: CASRTGLNTEAFF

d_call: TRBD2
v_call: TRBV5-1
j_call: TRBJ2-7
clone_size: once
cdr3_nt: TGCGCCAGCAGCACCTATCTAGCGGGAGTAGACGAGCAGTACTTC
cdr3_aa: CASSTYLAGVDEQYF

d_call: -
v_call: TRBV19
j_call: TRBJ1-1
clone_size: -
cdr3_nt: TGTGCCAGTAGTATAGATCGGGGGAAGGCTGAAGCTTTCTTT
cdr3_aa: CASSIDRGKAEAFF

d_call: TRBD2
v_call: TRBV28
j_call: TRBJ2-2
clone_size: -
cdr3_nt: TGTGCCAGCAGTCTTATTTCTAGCGGGAGGGCCGGCGGGGAGCTGTTTTTT
cdr3_aa: CASSLISSGRAGGELFF

d_call: -
v_call: TRBV19
j_call: TRBJ1-6
clone_size: -
cdr3_nt: TGTGCCAGTAGTATCGGGGGGCTTGATTCACCCCTCCACTTT
cdr3_aa: CASSIGGLDSPLHF

d_call: -
v_call: TRBV18
j_call: TRBJ2-7
clone_size: -
cdr3_nt: TGTGCCAGCTCTCGGTACCCGAGAGACTACGAGCAGTACTTC
cdr3_aa: CASSRYPRDYEQYF

d_call: -
v_call: TRBV6-2/TRBV6-3
j_call: TRBJ1-3
clone_size: -
cdr3_nt: TGTGCCAGCAGTTACTCTCACCAGGGAGGACACTCTGGAAACACCATATATTTT
cdr3_aa: CASSYSHQGGHSGNTIYF

d_call: TRBD1
v_call: TRBV7-3
j_call: TRBJ2-5
clone_size: -
cdr3_nt: TGTGCCAGCAGCCAAGCGGGACAGGGGGTACCAAGAGAGACCCAGTACTTC
cdr3_aa: CASSQAGQGVPRETQYF

d_call: TRBD2
v_call: TRBV13
j_call: TRBJ2-2
clone_size: -
cdr3_nt: TGTGCCAGCAGCTTAGTCCGGACTAGGGGCACCGGGGAGCTGTTTTTT
cdr3_aa: CASSLVRTRGTGELFF

d_call: TRBD1
v_call: TRBV11-2
j_call: TRBJ2-4
clone_size: -
cdr3_nt: TGTGCCAGCAGCTTATACGGGACAGGAGTAGCCAAAAACATTCAGTACTTC
cdr3_aa: CASSLYGTGVAKNIQYF

d_call: -
v_call: TRBV27
j_call: TRBJ2-5
clone_size: -
cdr3_nt: TGTGCCAGCAGCCCGGGACTTTACCAAGAGACCCAGTACTTC
cdr3_aa: CASSPGLYQETQYF

d_call: -
v_call: TRBV18
j_call: TRBJ2-2
clone_size: -
cdr3_nt: TGTGCCAGCTCACCAGAGAGTTCGAACACCGGGGAGCTGTTTTTT
cdr3_aa: CASSPESSNTGELFF

d_call: TRBD2
v_call: TRBV9
j_call: TRBJ2-1
clone_size: -
cdr3_nt: TGTGCCAGCAGCGTATTTGCGGGGGGATACAATGAGCAGTTCTTC
cdr3_aa: CASSVFAGGYNEQFF

d_call: -
v_call: TRBV2
j_call: TRBJ2-3
clone_size: once
cdr3_nt: TGTGCCAGCAGTGAAAACCTAGCTACAGATACGCAGTATTTT
cdr3_aa: CASSENLATDTQYF

d_call: TRBD1
v_call: TRBV9
j_call: TRBJ2-7
clone_size: -
cdr3_nt: TGTGCCAGCAGCGTAACGGGACAGTCCTACGAGCAGTACTTC
cdr3_aa: CASSVTGQSYEQYF

d_call: TRBD1
v_call: TRBV10-1
j_call: TRBJ2-7
clone_size: -
cdr3_nt: TGCGCCAGCAGTGAACGCAGGGGGTCCTACGAGCAGTACTTC
cdr3_aa: CASSERRGSYEQYF